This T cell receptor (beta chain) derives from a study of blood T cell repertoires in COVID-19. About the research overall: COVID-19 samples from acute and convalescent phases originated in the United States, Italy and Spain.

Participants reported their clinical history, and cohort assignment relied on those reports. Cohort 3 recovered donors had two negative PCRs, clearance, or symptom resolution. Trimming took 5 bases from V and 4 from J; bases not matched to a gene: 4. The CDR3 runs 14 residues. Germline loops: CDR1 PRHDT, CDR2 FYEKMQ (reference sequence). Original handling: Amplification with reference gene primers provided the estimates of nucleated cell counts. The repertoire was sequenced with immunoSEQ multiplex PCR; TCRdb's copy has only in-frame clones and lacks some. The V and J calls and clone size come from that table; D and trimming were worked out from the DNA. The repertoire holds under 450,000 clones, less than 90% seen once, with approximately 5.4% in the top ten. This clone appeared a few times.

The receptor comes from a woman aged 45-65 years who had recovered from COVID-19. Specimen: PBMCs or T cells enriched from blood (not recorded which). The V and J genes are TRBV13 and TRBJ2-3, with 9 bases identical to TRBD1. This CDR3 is CASSRDRVADTQYF. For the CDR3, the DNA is TGTGCCAGCAGCAGGGACAGGGTCGCAGATACGCAGTATTTT.